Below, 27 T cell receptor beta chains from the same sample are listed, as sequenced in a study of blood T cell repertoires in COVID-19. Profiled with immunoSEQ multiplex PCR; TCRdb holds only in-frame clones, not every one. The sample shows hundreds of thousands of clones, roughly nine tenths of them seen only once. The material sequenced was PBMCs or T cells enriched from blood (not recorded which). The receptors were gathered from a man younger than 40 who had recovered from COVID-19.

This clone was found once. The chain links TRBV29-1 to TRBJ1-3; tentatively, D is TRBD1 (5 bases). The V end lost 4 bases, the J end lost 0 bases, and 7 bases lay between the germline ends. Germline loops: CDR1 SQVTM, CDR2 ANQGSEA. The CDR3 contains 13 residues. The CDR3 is CSVGQNSGNTIYF. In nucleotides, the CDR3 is TGCAGCGTTGGACAGAACTCTGGAAACACCATATATTTT. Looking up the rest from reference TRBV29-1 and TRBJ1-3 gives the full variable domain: SAVISQKPSRDICQRGTSLTIQCQVDSQVTMMFWYRQQPGQSLTLIATANQGSEATYESGFVIDKFPISRPNLTFSTLTVSNMSPEDSSIYLCSVGQNSGNTIYFGEGSWLTVV.

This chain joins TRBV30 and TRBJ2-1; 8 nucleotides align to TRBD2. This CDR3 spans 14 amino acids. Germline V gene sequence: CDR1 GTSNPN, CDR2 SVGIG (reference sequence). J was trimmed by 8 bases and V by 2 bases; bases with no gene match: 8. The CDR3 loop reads CAWSIAGLEDEQFF. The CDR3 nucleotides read TGTGCCTGGAGTATAGCGGGGTTAGAGGATGAGCAGTTCTTC.

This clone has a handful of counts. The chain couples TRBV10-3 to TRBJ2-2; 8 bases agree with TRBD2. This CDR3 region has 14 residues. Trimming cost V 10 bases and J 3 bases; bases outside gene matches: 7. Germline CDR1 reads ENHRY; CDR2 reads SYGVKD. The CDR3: CASRSGGDTGELFF. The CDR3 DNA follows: TGTGCCAGTCGAAGCGGGGGAGACACCGGGGAGCTGTTTTTT.

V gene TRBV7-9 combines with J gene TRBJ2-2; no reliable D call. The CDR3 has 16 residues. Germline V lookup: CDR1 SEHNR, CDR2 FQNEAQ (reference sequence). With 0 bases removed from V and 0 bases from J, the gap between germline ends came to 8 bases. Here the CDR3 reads CASSLAWPSNTGELFF. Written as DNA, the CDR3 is TGTGCCAGCAGCTTAGCTTGGCCTTCGAACACCGGGGAGCTGTTTTTT.

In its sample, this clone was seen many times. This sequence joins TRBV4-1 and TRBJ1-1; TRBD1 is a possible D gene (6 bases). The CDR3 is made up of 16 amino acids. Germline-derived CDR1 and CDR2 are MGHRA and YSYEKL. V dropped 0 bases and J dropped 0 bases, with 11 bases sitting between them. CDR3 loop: CASSQDPQGLNTEAFF. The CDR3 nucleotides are TGCGCCAGCAGCCAAGACCCCCAGGGGCTGAACACTGAAGCTTTCTTT.

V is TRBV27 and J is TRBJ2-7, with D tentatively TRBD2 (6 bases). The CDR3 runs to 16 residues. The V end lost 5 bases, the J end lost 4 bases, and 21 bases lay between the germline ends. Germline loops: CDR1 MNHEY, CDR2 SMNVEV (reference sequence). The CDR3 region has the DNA TGTGCCAGCAGTCACGCCTACGGAGGGAGGTTATACGAGCAGTACTTC. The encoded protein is CASSHAYGGRLYEQYF.

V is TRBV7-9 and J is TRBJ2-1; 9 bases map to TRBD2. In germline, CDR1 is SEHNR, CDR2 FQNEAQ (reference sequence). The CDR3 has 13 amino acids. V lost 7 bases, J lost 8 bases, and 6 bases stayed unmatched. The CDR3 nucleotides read TGTGCCAGCAATAGCGGGAGTACGTATGAGCAGTTCTTC. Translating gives CASNSGSTYEQFF.

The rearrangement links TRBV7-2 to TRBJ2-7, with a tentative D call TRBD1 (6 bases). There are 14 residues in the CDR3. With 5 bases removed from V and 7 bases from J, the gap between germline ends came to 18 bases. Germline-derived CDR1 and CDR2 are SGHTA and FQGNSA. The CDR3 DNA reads TGTGCCAGCAGCGTTATACAGGGATACAAAGAGCAGTACTTC. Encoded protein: CASSVIQGYKEQYF.

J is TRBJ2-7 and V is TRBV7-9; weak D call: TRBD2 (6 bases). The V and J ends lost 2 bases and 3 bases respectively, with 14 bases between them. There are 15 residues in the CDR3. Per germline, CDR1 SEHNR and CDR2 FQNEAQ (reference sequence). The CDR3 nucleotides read TGTGCCAGCAGCTTAAGTCTAGCGAGCAACTACGAGCAGTACTTC. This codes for CASSLSLASNYEQYF.

This CDR3 reads CVIPGRGTGELFF. The CDR3 bases are TGTGTCATCCCGGGGCGGGGCACCGGGGAGCTGTTTTTT. The chain recombines TRBV12-3 or TRBV12-4 with TRBJ2-2, with D possibly TRBD2 on 6 matching bases. The CDR3 extends over 13 amino acids.

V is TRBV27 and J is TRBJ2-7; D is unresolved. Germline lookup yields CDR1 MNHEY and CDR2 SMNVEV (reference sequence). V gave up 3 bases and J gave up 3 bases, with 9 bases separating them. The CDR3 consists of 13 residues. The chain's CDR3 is CASSLTPVYEQYF. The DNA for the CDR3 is TGTGCCAGCAGTTTGACACCTGTCTACGAGCAGTACTTC.

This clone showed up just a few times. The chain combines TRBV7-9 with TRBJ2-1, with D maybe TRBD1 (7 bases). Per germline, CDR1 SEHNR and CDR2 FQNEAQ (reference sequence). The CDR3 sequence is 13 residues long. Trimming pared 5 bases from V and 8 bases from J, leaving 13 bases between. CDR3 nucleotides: TGTGCCAGCAGCCGAACAGGGGACTATGAGCAGTTCTTC. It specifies CASSRTGDYEQFF.

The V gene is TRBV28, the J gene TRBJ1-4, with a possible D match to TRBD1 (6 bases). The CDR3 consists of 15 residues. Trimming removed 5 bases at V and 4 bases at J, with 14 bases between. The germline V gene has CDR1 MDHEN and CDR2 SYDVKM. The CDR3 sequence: CASSERQEINEKLFF. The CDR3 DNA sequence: TGTGCCAGCAGTGAAAGACAGGAGATTAATGAAAAACTGTTTTTT.

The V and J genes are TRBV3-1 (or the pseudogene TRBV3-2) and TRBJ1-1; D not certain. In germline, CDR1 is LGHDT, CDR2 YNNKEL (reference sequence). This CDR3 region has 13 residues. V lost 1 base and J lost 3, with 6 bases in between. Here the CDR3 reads CASSQVRDTEAFF. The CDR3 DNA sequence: TGTGCCAGCAGCCAAGTCCGGGACACTGAAGCTTTCTTT.

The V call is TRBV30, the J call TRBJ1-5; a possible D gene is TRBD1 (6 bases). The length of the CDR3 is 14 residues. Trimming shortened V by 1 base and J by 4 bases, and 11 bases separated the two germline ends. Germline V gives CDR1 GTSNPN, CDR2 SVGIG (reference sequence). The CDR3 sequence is CAWSGGGGNQPQHF. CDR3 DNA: TGTGCCTGGAGTGGAGGGGGTGGAAATCAGCCCCAGCATTTT. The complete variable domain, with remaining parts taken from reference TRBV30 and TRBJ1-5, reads SQTIHQWPATLVQPVGSPLSLECTVEGTSNPNLYWYRQAAGRGLQLLFYSVGIGQISSEVPQNLSASRPQDRQFILSSKKLLLSDSGFYLCAWSGGGGNQPQHFGDGTRLSIL.

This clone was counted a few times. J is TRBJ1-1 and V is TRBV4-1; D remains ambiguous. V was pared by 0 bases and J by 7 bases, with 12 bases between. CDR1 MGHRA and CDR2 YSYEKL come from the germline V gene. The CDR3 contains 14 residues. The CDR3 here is CASSQELSGVEAFF. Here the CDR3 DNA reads TGCGCCAGCAGCCAAGAACTCAGCGGGGTTGAAGCTTTCTTT.

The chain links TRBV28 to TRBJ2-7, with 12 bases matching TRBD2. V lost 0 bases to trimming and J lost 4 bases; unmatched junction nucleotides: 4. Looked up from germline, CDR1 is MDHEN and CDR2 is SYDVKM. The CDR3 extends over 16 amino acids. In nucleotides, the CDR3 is TGTGCCAGCAGTTTATGGGCTAGCGGGAGGGTGTACGAGCAGTACTTC. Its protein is CASSLWASGRVYEQYF.

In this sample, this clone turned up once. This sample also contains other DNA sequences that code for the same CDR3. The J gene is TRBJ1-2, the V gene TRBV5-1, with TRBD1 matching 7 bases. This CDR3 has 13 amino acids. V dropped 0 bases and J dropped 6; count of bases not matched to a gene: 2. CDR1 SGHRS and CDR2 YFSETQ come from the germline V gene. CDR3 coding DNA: TGCGCCAGCAGCTTGGGACAGGGAGATGGCTACACCTTC. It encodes CASSLGQGDGYTF.

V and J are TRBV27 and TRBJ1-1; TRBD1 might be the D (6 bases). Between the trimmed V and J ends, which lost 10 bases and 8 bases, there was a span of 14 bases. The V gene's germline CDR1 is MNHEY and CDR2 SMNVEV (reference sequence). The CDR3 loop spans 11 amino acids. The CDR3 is CATYGGREAFF. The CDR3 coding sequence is TGTGCCACGTACGGGGGGCGAGAAGCTTTCTTT.

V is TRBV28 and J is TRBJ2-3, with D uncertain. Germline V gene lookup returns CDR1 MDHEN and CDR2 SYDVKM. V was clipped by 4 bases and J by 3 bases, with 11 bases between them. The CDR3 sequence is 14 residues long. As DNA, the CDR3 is TGTGCCAGCAGTTCAGGTTCAGGAACAGATACGCAGTATTTT. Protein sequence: CASSSGSGTDTQYF.

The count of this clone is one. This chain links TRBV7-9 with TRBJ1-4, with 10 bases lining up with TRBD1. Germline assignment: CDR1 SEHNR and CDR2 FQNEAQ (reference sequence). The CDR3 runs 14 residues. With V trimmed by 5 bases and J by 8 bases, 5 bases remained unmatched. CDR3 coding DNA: TGTGCCAGCAGCCGACAGGGGGCCTCCGAAAAACTGTTTTTT. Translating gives CASSRQGASEKLFF.

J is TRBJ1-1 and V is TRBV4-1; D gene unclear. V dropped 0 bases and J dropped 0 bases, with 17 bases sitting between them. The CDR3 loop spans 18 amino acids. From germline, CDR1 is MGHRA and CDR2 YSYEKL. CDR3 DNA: TGCGCCAGCAGCCAAGATCGCGGCCGACTTACCCTGAACACTGAAGCTTTCTTT. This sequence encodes CASSQDRGRLTLNTEAFF.

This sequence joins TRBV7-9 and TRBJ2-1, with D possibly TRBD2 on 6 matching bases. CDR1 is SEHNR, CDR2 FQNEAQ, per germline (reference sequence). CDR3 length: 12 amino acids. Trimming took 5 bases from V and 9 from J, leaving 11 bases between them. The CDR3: CASSQTSFEQFF. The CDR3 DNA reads TGTGCCAGCAGCCAAACTAGCTTTGAGCAGTTCTTC.

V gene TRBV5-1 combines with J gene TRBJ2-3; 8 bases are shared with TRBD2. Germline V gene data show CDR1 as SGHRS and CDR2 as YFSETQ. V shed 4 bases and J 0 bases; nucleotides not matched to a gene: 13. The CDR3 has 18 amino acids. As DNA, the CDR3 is TGCGCCAGCAGCCCGATGTTCCGGGCTAGCGGGAGCACAGATACGCAGTATTTT. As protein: CASSPMFRASGSTDTQYF.

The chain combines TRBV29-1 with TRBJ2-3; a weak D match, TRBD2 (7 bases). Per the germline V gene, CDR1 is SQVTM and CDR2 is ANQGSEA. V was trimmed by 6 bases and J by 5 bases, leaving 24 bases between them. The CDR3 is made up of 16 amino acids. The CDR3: CSVSRWDIGGGDTQYF. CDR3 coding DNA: TGCAGCGTCAGTAGGTGGGACATTGGGGGGGGAGATACGCAGTATTTT.

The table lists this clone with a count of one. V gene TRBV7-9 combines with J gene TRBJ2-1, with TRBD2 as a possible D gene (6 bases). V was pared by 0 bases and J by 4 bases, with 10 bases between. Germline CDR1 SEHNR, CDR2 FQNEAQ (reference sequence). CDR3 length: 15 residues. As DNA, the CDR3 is TGTGCCAGCAGCTTAGCCGGGACTGAGTACAATGAGCAGTTCTTC. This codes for CASSLAGTEYNEQFF.

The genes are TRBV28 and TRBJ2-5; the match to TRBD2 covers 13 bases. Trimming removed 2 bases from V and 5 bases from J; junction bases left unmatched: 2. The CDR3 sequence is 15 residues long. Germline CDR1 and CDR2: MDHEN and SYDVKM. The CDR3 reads CASSLGTSGVETQYF. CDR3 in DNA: TGTGCCAGCAGTTTAGGGACTAGCGGGGTGGAGACCCAGTACTTC.